This T cell receptor beta chain was sequenced in a study of blood T cell repertoires in COVID-19. Germline V gives CDR1 MRHNA, CDR2 SNTAGT. The CDR3 covers 16 residues. The V segment lost 5 bases and the J segment 8 bases; nucleotides outside the gene matches: 12. Clones were read by immunoSEQ multiplex PCR, and TCRdb kept only the in-frame ones, dropping some. Altogether approximately 500,000 clones are present, 70% to 90% being singletons, with the ten largest covering more than 3%. The clonotype comes from a human donor in a cohort sampled during active COVID-19. Source material: peripheral blood. The V and J genes are TRBV6-4 and TRBJ2-1, with TRBD2 matching over 10 bases. The chain's CDR3 is CASSPTSGSPGDEQFF. The CDR3, as DNA: TGTGCCAGCAGTCCGACTAGCGGGTCGCCCGGGGATGAGCAGTTCTTC.